This T cell receptor beta chain was captured in a study of cytomegalovirus exposure and HLA in healthy donors. Study findings and constraints: A few CMV-associated chains proved CMV antigen-specific in vitro. It was found in a later analysis that first-cohort TCR clusters tended to co-occur in the 90 to 150 validation repertoires. It was 160 or so TCR beta chains that were listed as cytomegalovirus-associated. Reported results showed that the classifier diagnosed cytomegalovirus status with high specificity and sensitivity.

For this clone: Its antigen is not known.

The CDR3 spans 13 residues. The V gene's germline CDR1 is SGHRS and CDR2 YFSETQ. The V and J ends lost 4 bases and 6 bases, in that order; junction bases with no gene match: 6. Clones were sequenced by immunoSEQ multiplex PCR, and TCRdb holds only the in-frame ones, with some missing. The sample has about 64,000 clones; more than 85% are singletons. The TCR was taken from a woman between 18 and 29 years old in good health and CMV-seronegative. Sequencing was carried out using PBMCs. This rearrangement joins TRBV5-1 to TRBJ2-7, with 8 positions matching TRBD2. CDR3 sequence (DNA): TGCGCCAGCAGCCGGGGGGGTCCGGTCGAGCAGTACTTC. It specifies CASSRGGPVEQYF.